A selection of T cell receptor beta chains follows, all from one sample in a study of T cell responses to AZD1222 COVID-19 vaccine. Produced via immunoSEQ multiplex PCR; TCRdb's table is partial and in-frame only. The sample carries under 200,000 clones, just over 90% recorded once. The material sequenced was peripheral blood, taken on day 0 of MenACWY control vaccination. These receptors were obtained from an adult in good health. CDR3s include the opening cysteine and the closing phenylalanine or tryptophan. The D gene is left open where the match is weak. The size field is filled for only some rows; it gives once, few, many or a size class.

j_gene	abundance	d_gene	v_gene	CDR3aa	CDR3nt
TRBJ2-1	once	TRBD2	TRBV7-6	CASSRGTNNEQFF	TGTGCCAGCAGCCGAGGGACTAACAATGAGCAGTTCTTC
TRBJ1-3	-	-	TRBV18	CASSELESTSSGNTIYF	TGTGCCAGCTCAGAACTGGAGAGCACAAGCTCTGGAAACACCATATATTTT
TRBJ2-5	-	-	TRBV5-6	CASSLVGQETQYF	TGTGCCAGCAGCTTGGTCGGTCAAGAGACCCAGTACTTC
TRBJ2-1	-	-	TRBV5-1	CASYSESSYNEQFF	TGCGCCAGCTATTCGGAGAGTAGTTACAATGAGCAGTTCTTC
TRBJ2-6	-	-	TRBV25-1	CASSAPGTRTSGANVLTF	TGTGCCAGCAGTGCCCCCGGGACGCGGACCTCTGGGGCCAACGTCCTGACTTTC
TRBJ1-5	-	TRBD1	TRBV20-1	CSASFRDRVNQPQHF	TGCAGTGCTAGTTTTCGGGACAGGGTCAATCAGCCCCAGCATTTT
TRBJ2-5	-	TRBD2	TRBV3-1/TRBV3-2	CASSQGVSGGRKTQYF	TGTGCCAGCAGCCAAGGAGTTAGCGGCGGGAGGAAGACCCAGTACTTC
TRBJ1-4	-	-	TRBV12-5	CASGPVKGAFAATNEKLFF	TGTGCTAGTGGACCCGTTAAGGGTGCGTTTGCTGCAACTAATGAAAAACTGTTTTTT
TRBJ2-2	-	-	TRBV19	CASTQVVTGGELFF	TGTGCCAGTACCCAAGTCGTGACAGGCGGGGAGCTGTTTTTT
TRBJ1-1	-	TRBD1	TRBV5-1	CASRQGPNTEAFF	TGCGCCAGCCGACAGGGCCCGAACACTGAAGCTTTCTTT
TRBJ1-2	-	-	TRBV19	CASSDGYGYTF	TGTGCCAGTAGTGACGGCTATGGCTACACCTTC
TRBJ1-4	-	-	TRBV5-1	CASSLEGAIGEKLFF	TGCGCCAGCAGCTTGGAGGGTGCAATAGGGGAAAAACTGTTTTTT
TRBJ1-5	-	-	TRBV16	CASSQSWQNQPQHF	TGTGCCAGCAGCCAATCGTGGCAAAATCAGCCCCAGCATTTT
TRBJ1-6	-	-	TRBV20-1	CSASELRANSPLHF	TGCAGTGCTAGTGAGCTCAGGGCTAATTCACCCCTCCACTTT
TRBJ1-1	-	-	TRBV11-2	CASSLLGADTEAFF	TGTGCCAGCAGCTTACTCGGGGCGGACACTGAAGCTTTCTTT
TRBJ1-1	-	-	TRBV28	CASSPPRGGTEAFF	TGTGCCAGCAGTCCGCCCCGGGGAGGTACTGAAGCTTTCTTT
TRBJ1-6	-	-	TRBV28	CASSDPGDSANSPLHF	TGTGCCAGCAGTGACCCGGGGGACTCTGCTAATTCACCCCTCCACTTT
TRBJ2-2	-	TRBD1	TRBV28	CASTAAGQGAIGELFF	TGTGCCAGCACCGCGGCGGGACAGGGGGCAATCGGGGAGCTGTTTTTT
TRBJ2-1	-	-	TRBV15	CATSRGGEIYNEQFF	TGTGCCACCAGCAGAGGAGGGGAGATCTACAATGAGCAGTTCTTC
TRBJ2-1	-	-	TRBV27	CASSFRGWNEQFF	TGTGCCAGCAGTTTTCGGGGTTGGAATGAGCAGTTCTTC
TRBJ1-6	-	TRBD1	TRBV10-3	CAISQEGQGNSPLHF	TGTGCCATCAGTCAGGAAGGACAGGGGAATTCACCCCTCCACTTT
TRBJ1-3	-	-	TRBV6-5	CASSPGTTGNTIYF	TGTGCCAGCAGCCCCGGGACAACTGGAAACACCATATATTTT
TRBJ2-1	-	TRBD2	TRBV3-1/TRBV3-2	CASSQDLAGWYNEQFF	TGTGCCAGCAGCCAAGATCTAGCGGGATGGTACAATGAGCAGTTCTTC
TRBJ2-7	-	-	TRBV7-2	CASSHGGGLTSYEQYF	TGTGCCAGCAGTCACGGTGGGGGGCTAACGTCCTACGAGCAGTACTTC
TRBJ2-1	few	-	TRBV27	CASSLGTSGEQFF	TGTGCCAGCAGTTTAGGGACATCGGGTGAGCAGTTCTTC
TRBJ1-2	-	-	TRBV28	CASRWPGDGYTF	TGTGCCAGCAGGTGGCCCGGCGATGGCTACACCTTC
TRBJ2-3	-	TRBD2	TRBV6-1	CASSEVAGGTDTQYF	TGTGCCAGCAGTGAAGTAGCGGGAGGCACAGATACGCAGTATTTT
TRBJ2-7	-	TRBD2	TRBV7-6	CASSPRTSGSPYEQYF	TGTGCCAGCAGCCCCCGGACTAGCGGGAGCCCCTACGAGCAGTACTTC
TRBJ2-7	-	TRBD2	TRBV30	CAWKLRTSSYEQYF	TGTGCCTGGAAACTTAGGACTAGCTCCTACGAGCAGTACTTC
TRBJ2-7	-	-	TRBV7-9	CASSAGSGFPEQYF	TGTGCCAGCAGCGCCGGGTCAGGTTTTCCCGAGCAGTACTTC
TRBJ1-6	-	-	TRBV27	CASRRPNSPLHF	TGTGCCAGCAGACGACCCAATTCACCCCTCCACTTT
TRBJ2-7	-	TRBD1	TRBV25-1	CASSFGTEGYEQYF	TGTGCCAGCAGCTTCGGGACAGAGGGCTACGAGCAGTACTTC
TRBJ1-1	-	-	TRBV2	CASSIGRTLEAFF	TGTGCCAGCAGTATAGGGAGGACCCTTGAAGCTTTCTTT
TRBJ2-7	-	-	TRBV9	CASSSGRAGYEQYF	TGTGCCAGCAGCTCCGGCCGGGCAGGCTACGAGCAGTACTTC
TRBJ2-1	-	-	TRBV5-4	CASSHVRYGEQFF	TGTGCCAGCAGCCACGTTCGGTACGGGGAGCAGTTCTTC
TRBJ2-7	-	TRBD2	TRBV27	CASRPGTSFWHEQYF	TGTGCCAGCAGACCTGGGACTAGTTTTTGGCACGAGCAGTACTTC
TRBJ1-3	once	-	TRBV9	CASSTGQSSGNTIYF	TGTGCCAGCAGCACTGGACAGAGCTCTGGAAACACCATATATTTT
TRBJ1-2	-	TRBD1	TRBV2	CASNGQGLSGYTF	TGTGCCAGCAACGGACAGGGGCTCTCTGGCTACACCTTC
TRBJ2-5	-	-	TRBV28	CASYRQGLKETQYF	TGTGCCAGCTATCGACAGGGACTGAAAGAGACCCAGTACTTC
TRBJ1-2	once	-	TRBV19	CASTPLGGNYGYTF	TGTGCCAGTACCCCTCTGGGGGGTAACTATGGCTACACCTTC
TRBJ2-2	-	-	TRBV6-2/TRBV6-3	CASSLQGWGTGELFF	TGTGCCAGCAGTCTACAGGGATGGGGCACCGGGGAGCTGTTTTTT
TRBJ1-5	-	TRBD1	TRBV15	CATSSLTGDQPQHF	TGTGCCACCAGCAGCCTCACAGGGGATCAGCCCCAGCATTTT
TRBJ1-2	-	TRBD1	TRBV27	CVSSFTRGRGYGYTF	TGTGTCAGCAGTTTCACGAGGGGGCGCGGGTATGGCTACACCTTC
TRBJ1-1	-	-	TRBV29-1	CSVGWNTEAFF	TGCAGCGTTGGTTGGAACACTGAAGCTTTCTTT
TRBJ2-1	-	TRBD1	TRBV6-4	CASSPLSGTGRDEQFF	TGTGCCAGCAGCCCTCTCTCCGGGACAGGGAGGGATGAGCAGTTCTTC
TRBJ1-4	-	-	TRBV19	CASSTAGSANEKLFF	TGTGCCAGTAGTACAGCAGGGTCGGCTAATGAAAAACTGTTTTTT
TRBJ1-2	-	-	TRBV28	CASRTDSAYGYTF	TGTGCCAGCAGGACCGACAGTGCGTATGGCTACACCTTC
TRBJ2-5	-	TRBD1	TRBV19	CASPRGHRETQYF	TGTGCCAGTCCCAGGGGGCATCGGGAGACCCAGTACTTC
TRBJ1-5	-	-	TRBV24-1	CATQKAPGLNQPQHF	TGTGCCACCCAAAAGGCCCCGGGTCTGAATCAGCCCCAGCATTTT
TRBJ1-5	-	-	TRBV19	CATTAAGNQPQHF	TGTGCCACCACTGCGGCTGGCAATCAGCCCCAGCATTTT
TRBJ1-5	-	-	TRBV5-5	CASSPATSNQPQHF	TGTGCCAGCAGCCCGGCCACTAGCAATCAGCCCCAGCATTTT